The 7 T cell receptor beta chains below come from one sample, sequenced in a study of cytomegalovirus exposure and HLA in healthy donors. PCR primers comprised 60 Vbeta and 13 Jbeta primers. Sequencing used immunoSEQ multiplex PCR; TCRdb keeps in-frame clones, though not all of them. The table has roughly 120,000 clones, 60% to 85% seen once. The sample taken for sequencing was PBMCs. The receptors derive from an older woman in good health and CMV-seropositive.

The chain carries TRBV30 and TRBJ2-3; 8 nucleotides line up with TRBD2. Unmatched junction bases numbered 4, after V lost 7 bases and J lost 4 bases. The CDR3 covers 12 residues. The germline gives CDR1 GTSNPN, CDR2 SVGIG (reference sequence). The CDR3 loop is CAYRTSSDTQYF. The DNA of the CDR3 is TGTGCCTACCGGACTAGCTCAGATACGCAGTATTTT.

This clone showed up just once. J is TRBJ2-5 and V is TRBV5-1; 8 bases are shared with TRBD1. The DNA end is a closer match to TRBJ2-7, so the J assignment may be wrong. This CDR3 is built from 13 residues. Germline CDR1 is SGHRS and CDR2 is YFSETQ. DNA for the CDR3: TGCGCCAGCAGCCAGAACACAGGGGGCGAGCAGTACTTC. Translated: CASSQNTGGEQYF.

This chain uses TRBV7-8 with TRBJ2-7; maybe TRBD1 (6 bases). Trimming took off 5 bases at V and 0 bases at J, with 17 bases between the two ends. The V gene's germline CDR1 is SGHVS and CDR2 FQNEAQ. CDR3 length: 16 residues. The CDR3 sequence: CASSRPRTASSYEQYF. The CDR3 region has the DNA TGTGCCAGCAGCCGCCCTAGGACAGCGAGCTCCTACGAGCAGTACTTC.

The chain couples TRBV28 to TRBJ2-4; 7 bases agree with TRBD1. Trimming cost V 5 bases and J 3 bases; bases outside gene matches: 10. CDR1 is MDHEN, CDR2 SYDVKM, per germline. CDR3 length: 16 residues. The CDR3 sequence is CASSVMGTVDKNIQYF. CDR3 nucleotides: TGTGCCAGCAGTGTTATGGGGACAGTCGACAAAAACATTCAGTACTTC.

This chain connects TRBV7-2 to TRBJ2-3; a possible D gene is TRBD2 (6 bases). There are 15 residues in the CDR3. The V end was cut by 1 base, the J end by 0 bases, with 8 bases between. From germline, CDR1 is SGHTA and CDR2 FQGNSA. CDR3 loop: CASSLGGTSTDTQYF. The CDR3 DNA sequence: TGTGCCAGCAGCTTAGGCGGGACTAGCACAGATACGCAGTATTTT. Complete variable domain (other parts from reference TRBV7-2 and TRBJ2-3): GAGVSQSPSNKVTEKGKDVELRCDPISGHTALYWYRQSLGQGLEFLIYFQGNSAPDKSGLPSDRFSAERTGGSVSTLTIQRTQQEDSAVYLCASSLGGTSTDTQYFGPGTRLTVL.

The chain carries TRBV5-6 and TRBJ1-1; D possibly corresponds to TRBD1 (6 bases). The CDR3 contains 18 residues. Germline assignment: CDR1 SGHDT and CDR2 YYEEEE. Trimming pared 1 base from V and 0 bases from J, leaving 19 bases between. DNA for the CDR3: TGTGCCAGCAGCTTGTTTTCGGACAGCTTGGCGATGAACACTGAAGCTTTCTTT. Amino acid sequence: CASSLFSDSLAMNTEAFF. The full variable domain, in which reference TRBV5-6 and TRBJ1-1 provide the parts outside the CDR3, is DAGVTQSPTHLIKTRGQQVTLRCSPKSGHDTVSWYQQALGQGPQFIFQYYEEEERQRGNFPDRFSGHQFPNYSSELNVNALLLGDSALYLCASSLFSDSLAMNTEAFFGQGTRLTVV.

The chain uses TRBV7-9 and TRBJ2-1, with D unclear. The CDR3 extends over 12 amino acids. Trimming stripped 2 bases from V and 4 bases from J, with 3 bases between. The germline gives CDR1 SEHNR, CDR2 FQNEAQ (reference sequence). CDR3 protein: CASSLRYNEQFF. The CDR3 nucleotides are TGTGCCAGCAGCTTACGGTACAATGAGCAGTTCTTC.